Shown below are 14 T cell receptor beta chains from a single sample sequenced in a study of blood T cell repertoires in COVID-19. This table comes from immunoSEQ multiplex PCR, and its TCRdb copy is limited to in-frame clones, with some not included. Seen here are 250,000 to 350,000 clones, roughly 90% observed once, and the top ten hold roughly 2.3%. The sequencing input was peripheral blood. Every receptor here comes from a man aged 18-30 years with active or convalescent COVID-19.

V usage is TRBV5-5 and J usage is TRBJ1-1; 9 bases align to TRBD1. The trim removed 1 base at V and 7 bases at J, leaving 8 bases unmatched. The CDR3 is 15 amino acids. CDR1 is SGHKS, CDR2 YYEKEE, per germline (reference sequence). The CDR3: CASSLHWDREYEAFF. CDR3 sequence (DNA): TGTGCCAGCAGCTTGCACTGGGACAGGGAATATGAAGCTTTCTTT.

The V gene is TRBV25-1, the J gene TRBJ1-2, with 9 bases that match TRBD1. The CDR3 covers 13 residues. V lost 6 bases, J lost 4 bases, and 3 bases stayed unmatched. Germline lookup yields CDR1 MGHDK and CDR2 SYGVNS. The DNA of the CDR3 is TGTGCCAGCAGCACGGGACAGGGCTATGGCTACACCTTC. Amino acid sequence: CASSTGQGYGYTF.

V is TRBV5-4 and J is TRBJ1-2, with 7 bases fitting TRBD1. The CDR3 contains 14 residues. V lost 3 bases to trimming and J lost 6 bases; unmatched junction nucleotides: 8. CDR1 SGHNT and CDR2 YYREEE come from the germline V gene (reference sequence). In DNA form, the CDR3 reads TGTGCCAGCAGCTCGCGACAGGGCAATCATGGCTACACCTTC. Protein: CASSSRQGNHGYTF.

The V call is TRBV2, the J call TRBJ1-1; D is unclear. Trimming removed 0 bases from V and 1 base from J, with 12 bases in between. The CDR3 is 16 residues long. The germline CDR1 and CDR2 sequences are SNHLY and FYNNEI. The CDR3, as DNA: TGTGCCAGCAGTGAAGCGAGGGCAGGAACGAACACTGAAGCTTTCTTT. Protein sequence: CASSEARAGTNTEAFF.

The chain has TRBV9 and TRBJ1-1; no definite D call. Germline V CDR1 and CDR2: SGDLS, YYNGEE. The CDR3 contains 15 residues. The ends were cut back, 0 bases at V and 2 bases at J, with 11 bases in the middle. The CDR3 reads CASSVDERTNTEAFF. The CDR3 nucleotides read TGTGCCAGCAGCGTAGATGAGAGAACTAACACTGAAGCTTTCTTT. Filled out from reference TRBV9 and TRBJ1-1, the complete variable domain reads DSGVTQTPKHLITATGQRVTLRCSPRSGDLSVYWYQQSLDQGLQFLIQYYNGEERAKGNILERFSAQQFPDLHSELNLSSLELGDSALYFCASSVDERTNTEAFFGQGTRLTVV.

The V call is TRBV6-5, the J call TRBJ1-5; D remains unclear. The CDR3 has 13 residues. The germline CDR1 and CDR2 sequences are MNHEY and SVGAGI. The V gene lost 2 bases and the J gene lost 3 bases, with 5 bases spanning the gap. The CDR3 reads CASSYGFNQPQHF. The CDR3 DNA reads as TGTGCCAGCAGTTACGGCTTCAATCAGCCCCAGCATTTT.

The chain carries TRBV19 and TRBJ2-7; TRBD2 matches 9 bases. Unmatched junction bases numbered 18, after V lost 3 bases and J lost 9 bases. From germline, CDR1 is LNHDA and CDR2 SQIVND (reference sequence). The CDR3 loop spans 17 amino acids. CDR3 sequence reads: CASSILASRGTSSPQYF. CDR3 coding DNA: TGTGCCAGTAGTATCCTAGCCTCACGGGGGACTAGCAGTCCGCAGTACTTC.

The CDR3 loop is CATSKGNQPQHF. The CDR3 coding sequence is TGTGCCACCAGCAAGGGGAATCAGCCCCAGCATTTT. The chain uses TRBV15 and TRBJ1-5; TRBD1 might be the D (5 bases). Trimming removed 4 bases from V and 4 bases from J, with 5 bases in between. Germline V gene lookup returns CDR1 LNHNV and CDR2 YYDKDF (reference sequence). The CDR3 length is 12 residues. Full variable domain (outside the CDR3, taken from reference TRBV15 and TRBJ1-5): DAMVIQNPRYQVTQFGKPVTLSCSQTLNHNVMYWYQQKSSQAPKLLFHYYDKDFNNEADTPDNFQSRRPNTSFCFLDIRSPGLGDTAMYLCATSKGNQPQHFGDGTRLSIL.

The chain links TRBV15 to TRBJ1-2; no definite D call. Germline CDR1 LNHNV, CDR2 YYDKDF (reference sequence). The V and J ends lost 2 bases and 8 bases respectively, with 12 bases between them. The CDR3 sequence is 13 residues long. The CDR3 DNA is TGTGCCACCAGCAGATCGGGAGGGTGGGGCTACACCTTC. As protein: CATSRSGGWGYTF.

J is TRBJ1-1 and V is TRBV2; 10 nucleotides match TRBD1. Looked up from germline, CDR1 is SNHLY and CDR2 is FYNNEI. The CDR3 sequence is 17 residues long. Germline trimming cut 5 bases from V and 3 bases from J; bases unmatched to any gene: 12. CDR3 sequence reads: CASSSARDRGLDTEAFF. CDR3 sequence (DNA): TGTGCCAGCAGTAGCGCTCGGGACAGGGGATTGGACACTGAAGCTTTCTTT.

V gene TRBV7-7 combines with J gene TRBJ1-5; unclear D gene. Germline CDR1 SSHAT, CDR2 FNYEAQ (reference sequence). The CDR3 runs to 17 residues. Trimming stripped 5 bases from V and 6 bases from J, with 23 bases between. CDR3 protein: CASSPPAVGFGFQPQHF. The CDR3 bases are TGTGCCAGCAGCCCGCCAGCGGTTGGGTTCGGTTTTCAGCCCCAGCATTTT. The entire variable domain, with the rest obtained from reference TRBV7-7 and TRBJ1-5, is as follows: GAGVSQSPRYKVTKRGQDVTLRCDPISSHATLYWYQQALGQGPEFLTYFNYEAQPDKSGLPSDRFSAERPEGSISTLTIQRTEQRDSAMYRCASSPPAVGFGFQPQHFGDGTRLSIL.

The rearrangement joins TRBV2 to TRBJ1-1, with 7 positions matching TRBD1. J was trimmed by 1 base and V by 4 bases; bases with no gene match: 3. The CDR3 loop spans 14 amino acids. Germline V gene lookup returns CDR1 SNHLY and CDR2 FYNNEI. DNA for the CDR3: TGTGCCAGCAGTGGCAGGGGGAGGAACACTGAAGCTTTCTTT. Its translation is CASSGRGRNTEAFF.

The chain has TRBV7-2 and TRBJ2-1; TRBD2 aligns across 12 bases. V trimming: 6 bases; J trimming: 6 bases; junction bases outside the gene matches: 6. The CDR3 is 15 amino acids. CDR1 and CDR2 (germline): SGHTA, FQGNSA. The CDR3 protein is CASRRLAGGPNEQFF. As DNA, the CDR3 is TGTGCCAGCAGGCGGCTAGCGGGAGGGCCCAATGAGCAGTTCTTC. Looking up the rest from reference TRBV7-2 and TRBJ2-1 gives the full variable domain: GAGVSQSPSNKVTEKGKDVELRCDPISGHTALYWYRQSLGQGLEFLIYFQGNSAPDKSGLPSDRFSAERTGGSVSTLTIQRTQQEDSAVYLCASRRLAGGPNEQFFGPGTRLTVL.

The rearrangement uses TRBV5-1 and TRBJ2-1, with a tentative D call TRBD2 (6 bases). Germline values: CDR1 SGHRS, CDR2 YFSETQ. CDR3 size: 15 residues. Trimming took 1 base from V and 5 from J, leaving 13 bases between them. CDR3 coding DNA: TGCGCCAGCAGCTTGCGTGGGACTGTAAACAATGAGCAGTTCTTC. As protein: CASSLRGTVNNEQFF.